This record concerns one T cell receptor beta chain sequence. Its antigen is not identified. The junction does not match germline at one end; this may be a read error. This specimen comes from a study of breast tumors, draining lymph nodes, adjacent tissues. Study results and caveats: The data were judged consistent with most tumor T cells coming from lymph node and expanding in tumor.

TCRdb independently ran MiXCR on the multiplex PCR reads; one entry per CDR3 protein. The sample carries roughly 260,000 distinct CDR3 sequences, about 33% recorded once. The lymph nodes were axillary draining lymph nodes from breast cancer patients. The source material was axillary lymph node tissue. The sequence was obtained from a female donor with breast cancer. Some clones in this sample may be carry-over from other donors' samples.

This CDR3 reads CTSSEGTGGSGANVLTF. The CDR3 region has the DNA TGTACCAGCAGTGAGGGGACAGGGGGTTCAGGGGCCAACGTCCTGACTTTC. The chain has TRBV6-5 and TRBJ2-6, with 11 bases fitting TRBD1. Per the germline V gene, CDR1 is MNHEY and CDR2 is SVGAGI. The CDR3 is 17 amino acids.